This T cell receptor beta chain was profiled in a study of identical twins. Between the trimmed V and J ends, which lost 4 bases and 3 bases, there was a span of 15 bases. The CDR3 runs 14 residues. Germline V gene data show CDR1 as DFQATT and CDR2 as SNEGSKA (reference sequence). One entry per CDR3 protein, called by TCRdb with MiXCR from the 5' RACE reads. Of more than 1.5 million distinct CDR3 sequences listed, under 35% are singletons. This clonotype was found a few times. The sequencing input was cord blood. J is TRBJ2-5 and V is TRBV20-1, with a tentative D call TRBD2 (6 bases). This TCR was recovered from a newborn girl in good health. The CDR3, as DNA: TGCAGTGCTATTCCTCTGGGACTCAAAGAGACCCAGTACTTC. Translated: CSAIPLGLKETQYF.